This TCR beta chain was observed in a study of blood T cells in healthy people across ages. Findings and caveats of the study: Older age went with lower TCR beta diversity per million T cells, in a roughly linear way.

The sample holds a few counts of this clonotype. No antigen is known for it. Primed by a sample-barcoded 5' primer and a J-beta primer mix, a second PCR proceeded for roughly 6 to 12 cycles. Each cDNA molecule was tagged by a template-switch adaptor that had 12 random nucleotides. MiXCR, run by TCRdb on the 5' RACE reads, gives a single entry per CDR3 protein. The table shows more than 1.4 million distinct CDR3 sequences, with 42% occurring only once. The CDR3 loop spans 13 amino acids. The V end lost 6 bases, the J end lost 7 bases, and 15 bases lay between the germline ends. The chain uses TRBV12-3 or TRBV12-4 and TRBJ1-2; D unresolved. The sequencing sample was made of blood. The TCR originated in a woman aged 18-29 years in good health. The CDR3 nucleotides read TGTGCCAGCAGCAGGACGGGAATTGGTGGCTACACCTTC. Its protein is CASSRTGIGGYTF.